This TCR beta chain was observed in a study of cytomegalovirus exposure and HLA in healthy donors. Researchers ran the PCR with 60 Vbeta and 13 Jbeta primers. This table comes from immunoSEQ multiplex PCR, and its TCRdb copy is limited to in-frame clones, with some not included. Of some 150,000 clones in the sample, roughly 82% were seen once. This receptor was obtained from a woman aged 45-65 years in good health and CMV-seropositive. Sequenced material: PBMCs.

The CDR3 DNA follows: TGTGCCAGTAGTATCTCAGTCAGGGAAAGAAACATTCAGTACTTC. Translated, it gives CASSISVRERNIQYF. The gene calls are TRBV19 and TRBJ2-4; D is perhaps TRBD1 (5 bases). V dropped 3 bases and J dropped 6 bases, with 15 bases sitting between them. This CDR3 is 15 amino acids long. Per the germline V gene, CDR1 is LNHDA and CDR2 is SQIVND (reference sequence).